Ten or more counts support the clone carrying this T cell receptor (beta chain). Its specificity is unknown. The data are from a study of T cell repertoires in cytomegalovirus infection. Study-level background: Both recently identified HLA-C-restricted and well-studied HLA-B-restricted CMV epitopes were used in the study. Findings of the study overall: Dominating the ex vivo response were TCR beta clonotypes that were CMV-specific and HLA-C-restricted.

J lost 6 bases, V lost 5 bases, and 18 bases had no gene match. The length of the CDR3 is 18 residues. CDR1 and CDR2 from the germline V gene are SGHVS and FQNEAQ. TCRdb reanalysed the reads using MiXCR and keeps one entry per CDR3 protein. In the table there are about 740,000 distinct CDR3 sequences, roughly a third of which are singletons. This rearrangement joins TRBV7-8 to TRBJ2-3; 9 positions match TRBD2. Source: cultured PBMCs, taken from culture after CMV antigen stimulation. The clonotype originates from a human donor in good health (CMV status not recorded). Some clones in this sample may be carry-over from other donors' samples. CDR3 sequence: CASSPTSGSILAGDTQYF. As DNA, the CDR3 is TGTGCCAGCAGCCCAACTAGCGGGTCGATCCTAGCAGGGGATACGCAGTATTTT.